Shown below are 11 T cell receptor beta chains from a single sample sequenced in a study of PD-L1 blockade in urothelial cancer. Only in-frame clones appear in the TCRdb table, and some are missing; sequencing was by immunoSEQ multiplex PCR. In the table there are about 81,000 clones, roughly nine tenths of which are singletons. Regarding time point: pretreatment peripheral blood. Sequences were derived from PBMCs, sampled around atezolizumab (anti-PD-L1) treatment. These receptors all stem from a woman of 80 years or more with urothelial cancer.

The chain uses TRBV5-4 and TRBJ1-5, with D perhaps matching TRBD1 (6 bases). Trimming took 3 bases from V and 1 from J, leaving 8 bases between them. The CDR3 is 14 residues long. Germline assignment: CDR1 SGHNT and CDR2 YYREEE (reference sequence). The chain's CDR3 is CASSSGESNQPQHF. Here the CDR3 DNA reads TGTGCCAGCAGCTCAGGGGAGAGCAATCAGCCCCAGCATTTT.

V is TRBV6-1 and J is TRBJ2-2; TRBD1 matches 7 bases. V was pared by 4 bases and J by 4 bases, with 15 bases of the junction left unmatched. Germline V gene lookup returns CDR1 MNHNS and CDR2 SASEGT. The CDR3 length is 18 residues. CDR3 residues: CASSGEGETGPSTGELFF. The CDR3 nucleotides are TGTGCCAGCAGTGGAGAAGGGGAGACAGGGCCTTCCACCGGGGAGCTGTTTTTT.

The CDR3, as DNA: TGTGCCTCTACGACAGGGGGAAGCAATCAGCCCCAGCATTTT. Protein sequence: CASTTGGSNQPQHF. This chain connects TRBV19 to TRBJ1-5; 9 bases map to TRBD1. The length of the CDR3 is 14 residues. V was pared by 11 bases and J by 1 base, with 6 bases of the junction left unmatched. Germline V lookup: CDR1 LNHDA, CDR2 SQIVND (reference sequence).

The rearrangement links TRBV5-1 to TRBJ2-1; 11 bases align to TRBD2. Germline CDR1 SGHRS, CDR2 YFSETQ. This CDR3 is built from 21 residues. With V trimmed by 3 bases and J by 1 base, 18 bases remained unmatched. The CDR3 loop reads CASSSGLAAGGVSRSYNEQFF. The CDR3 bases are TGCGCCAGCAGCTCGGGACTAGCGGCAGGAGGTGTCTCAAGATCCTACAATGAGCAGTTCTTC.

The rearrangement joins TRBV28 to TRBJ2-7, with TRBD1 as a possible D gene (7 bases). CDR1 MDHEN and CDR2 SYDVKM come from the germline V gene. The CDR3 length is 14 residues. Trimming pared 5 bases from V and 3 bases from J, leaving 14 bases between. The CDR3 is CASSRGDRNYEQYF. DNA for the CDR3: TGTGCCAGCAGTAGGGGGGACAGAAACTACGAGCAGTACTTC.

The rearrangement uses TRBV27 and TRBJ1-5; D not certain. With 3 bases removed from V and 0 bases from J, the gap between germline ends came to 15 bases. The CDR3 spans 17 residues. The V gene's germline CDR1 is MNHEY and CDR2 SMNVEV (reference sequence). The CDR3 DNA is TGTGCCAGCAGTTTTGGACGCGGGAGACATAGCAATCAGCCCCAGCATTTT. This translates into CASSFGRGRHSNQPQHF.

J is TRBJ1-1 and V is TRBV7-2; no clear D gene. Trimming took off 6 bases at V and 3 bases at J, with 5 bases between the two ends. The CDR3 loop spans 11 amino acids. The V gene's germline CDR1 is SGHTA and CDR2 FQGNSA. The CDR3 DNA is TGTGCCAGCAGTTATTACACTGAAGCTTTCTTT. Amino acid sequence: CASSYYTEAFF. Full variable domain (missing parts from reference TRBV7-2 and TRBJ1-1): GAGVSQSPSNKVTEKGKDVELRCDPISGHTALYWYRQSLGQGLEFLIYFQGNSAPDKSGLPSDRFSAERTGGSVSTLTIQRTQQEDSAVYLCASSYYTEAFFGQGTRLTVV.

This clone was seen only once. The chain joins TRBV18 to TRBJ2-7; 9 bases line up with TRBD1. The germline V gene encodes CDR1 KGHSH and CDR2 LQKENI. This CDR3 spans 15 amino acids. V lost 3 bases, J lost 3 bases, and 6 bases stayed unmatched. The CDR3 sequence: CASSPRTGVRYEQYF. The CDR3 DNA sequence: TGTGCCAGCTCACCCCGGACAGGGGTCCGCTACGAGCAGTACTTC.

The J gene is TRBJ1-6, the V gene TRBV28; a possible D gene is TRBD1 (6 bases). The CDR3 sequence is 13 residues long. V lost 7 bases to trimming and J lost 7 bases, with 11 bases between them. The V gene's germline CDR1 is MDHEN and CDR2 SYDVKM. The CDR3 reads CASTGQNNSPLHF. Written as DNA, the CDR3 is TGTGCCAGCACTGGACAGAACAATTCACCCCTCCACTTT.

The rearrangement uses TRBV5-6 and TRBJ2-2; 7 nucleotides agree with TRBD1. The CDR3 contains 16 residues. Germline trimming cut 1 base from V and 1 base from J; bases unmatched to any gene: 4. Germline assignment: CDR1 SGHDT and CDR2 YYEEEE. The CDR3 DNA follows: TGTGCCAGCAGCTTGCGCCGGGACAGGAACACCGGGGAGCTGTTTTTT. It codes for CASSLRRDRNTGELFF.

J is TRBJ2-3 and V is TRBV5-1; the D is unclear. The CDR3 is 15 residues long. V lost 1 base to trimming and J lost 1 base, with 10 bases between them. CDR1 and CDR2 from the germline V gene are SGHRS and YFSETQ. The CDR3 reads CASSLWAERTDTQYF. Written as DNA, the CDR3 is TGCGCCAGCAGCTTGTGGGCAGAACGCACAGATACGCAGTATTTT. The full variable domain, rest sourced from reference TRBV5-1 and TRBJ2-3, is KAGVTQTPRYLIKTRGQQVTLSCSPISGHRSVSWYQQTPGQGLQFLFEYFSETQRNKGNFPGRFSGRQFSNSRSEMNVSTLELGDSALYLCASSLWAERTDTQYFGPGTRLTVL.